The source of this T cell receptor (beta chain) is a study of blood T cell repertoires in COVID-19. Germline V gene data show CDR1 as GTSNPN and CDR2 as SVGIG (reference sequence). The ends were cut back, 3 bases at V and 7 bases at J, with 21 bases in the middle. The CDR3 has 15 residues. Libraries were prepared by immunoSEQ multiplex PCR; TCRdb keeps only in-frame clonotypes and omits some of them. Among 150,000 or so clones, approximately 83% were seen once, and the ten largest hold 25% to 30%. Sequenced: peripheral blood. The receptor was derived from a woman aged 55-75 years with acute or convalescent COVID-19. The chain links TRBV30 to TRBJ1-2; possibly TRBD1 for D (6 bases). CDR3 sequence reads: CAWSGVAPGVGGYTF. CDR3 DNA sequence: TGTGCCTGGAGCGGAGTTGCGCCAGGGGTTGGTGGCTACACCTTC.